The sequence of this TCR beta chain was determined in a study of T-cell memory formation after mild COVID-19. Study outcomes and limitations: Among contracting clones, CD4+ were mainly CM/EM and CD8+ enriched in EMRA. Detection of some responders pre-infection suggested pre-existing cross-reactive memory T cells participated.

This clonotype was seen many times. Its antigen is undetermined. The germline gives CDR1 ENHRY, CDR2 SYGVKD. V lost 2 bases and J lost 5, with 18 bases in between. CDR3 length: 16 amino acids. After 5'RACE with constant-segment primers, TCR alpha and TCR beta cDNA libraries carrying sample barcodes and UMIs were obtained. TCRdb passed the 5' RACE reads through MiXCR, listing each CDR3 protein once. The sample holds about 34,000 distinct CDR3 sequences; under 8% are singletons and the top ten take approximately 28%. The sample comprised PBMCs or a T cell subset sorted from them (not recorded which). The chain joins TRBV10-3 to TRBJ2-5; D perhaps matches TRBD2 (6 bases). The TCR was taken from a man aged 18 to 29 who had mild COVID-19 (a few samples of this study predate the infection). Cell type and time point are not known. In nucleotides, the CDR3 is TGTGCCATCAGTGAGAGGGCTGAGACGGGGAGGGAGACCCAGTACTTC. It specifies CAISERAETGRETQYF.